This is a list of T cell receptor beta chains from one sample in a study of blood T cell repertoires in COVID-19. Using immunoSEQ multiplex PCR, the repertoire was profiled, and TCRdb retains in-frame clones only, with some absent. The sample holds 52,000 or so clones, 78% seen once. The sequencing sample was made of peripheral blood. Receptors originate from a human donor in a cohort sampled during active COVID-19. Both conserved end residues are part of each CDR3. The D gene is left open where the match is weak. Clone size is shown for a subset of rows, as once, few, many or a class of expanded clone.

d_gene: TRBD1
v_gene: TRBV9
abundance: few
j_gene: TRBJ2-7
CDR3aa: CASSGQGAYEQYF
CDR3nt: TGTGCCAGCAGTGGACAGGGTGCCTACGAGCAGTACTTC

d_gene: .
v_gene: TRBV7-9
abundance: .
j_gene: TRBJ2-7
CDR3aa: CASSSGEFYEQYF
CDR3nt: TGTGCCAGCAGCTCCGGGGAGTTCTACGAGCAGTACTTC

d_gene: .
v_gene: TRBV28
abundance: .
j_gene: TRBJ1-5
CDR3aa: CASSFQGNSNQPQHF
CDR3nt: TGTGCCAGCAGTTTTCAGGGCAATAGCAATCAGCCCCAGCATTTT

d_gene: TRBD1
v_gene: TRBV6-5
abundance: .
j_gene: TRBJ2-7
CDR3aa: CASSTTGAYEQYF
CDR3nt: TGTGCCAGCAGTACTACAGGGGCTTACGAGCAGTACTTC

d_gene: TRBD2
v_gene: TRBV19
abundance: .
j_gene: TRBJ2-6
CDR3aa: CASSIGLAGTGANVLTF
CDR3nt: TGTGCCAGTAGTATTGGACTAGCGGGAACCGGGGCCAACGTCCTGACTTTC

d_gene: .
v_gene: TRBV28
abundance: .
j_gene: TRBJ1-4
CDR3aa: CASSTKKNRNEKLFF
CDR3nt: TGTGCCAGCAGTACTAAGAAAAACCGTAATGAAAAACTGTTTTTT

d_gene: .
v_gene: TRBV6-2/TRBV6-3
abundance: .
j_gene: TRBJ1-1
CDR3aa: CASSRNRSPLNTEAFF
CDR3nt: TGTGCCAGCAGCCGTAACAGGAGCCCTTTGAACACTGAAGCTTTCTTT

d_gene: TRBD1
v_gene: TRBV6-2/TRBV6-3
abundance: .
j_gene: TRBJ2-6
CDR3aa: CASSRDSFNSGANVLTF
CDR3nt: TGTGCCAGCAGTCGGGACAGCTTTAACTCTGGGGCCAACGTCCTGACTTTC

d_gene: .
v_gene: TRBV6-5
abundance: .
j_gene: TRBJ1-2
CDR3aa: CASSYSPGAHAGYTF
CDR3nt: TGTGCCAGCAGTTACTCGCCAGGGGCCCATGCGGGCTACACCTTC

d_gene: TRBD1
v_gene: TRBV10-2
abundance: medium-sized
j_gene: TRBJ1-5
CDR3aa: CASSTTGDSSNQPQHF
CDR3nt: TGCGCCAGCAGTACCACAGGGGACTCTAGCAATCAGCCCCAGCATTTT

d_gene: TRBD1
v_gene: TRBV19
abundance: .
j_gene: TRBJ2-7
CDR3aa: CASSIESGTGGNEQYF
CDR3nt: TGTGCCAGTAGTATAGAATCTGGGACAGGTGGAAACGAGCAGTACTTC

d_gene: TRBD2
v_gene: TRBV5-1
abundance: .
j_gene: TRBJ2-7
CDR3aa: CASSPDASGQGEQYF
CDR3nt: TGCGCCAGCAGCCCCGATGCTAGCGGGCAGGGCGAGCAGTACTTC

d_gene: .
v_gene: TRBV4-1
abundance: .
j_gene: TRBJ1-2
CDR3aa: CASSQDLAANYGYTF
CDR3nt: TGCGCCAGCAGCCAAGATCTCGCAGCTAACTATGGCTACACCTTC

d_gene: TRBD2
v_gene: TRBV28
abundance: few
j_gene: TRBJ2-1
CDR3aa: CASSLGTSGSNEQFF
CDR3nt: TGTGCCAGCAGTTTAGGGACTAGCGGGTCCAATGAGCAGTTCTTC

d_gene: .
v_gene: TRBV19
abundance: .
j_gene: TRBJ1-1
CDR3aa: CASSILASSRTEAFF
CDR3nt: TGTGCCAGTAGTATATTAGCCAGCTCAAGAACTGAAGCTTTCTTT

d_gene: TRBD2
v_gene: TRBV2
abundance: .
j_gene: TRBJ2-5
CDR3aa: CASIGEGEQETQYF
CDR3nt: TGTGCCAGCATAGGGGAGGGTGAGCAAGAGACCCAGTACTTC

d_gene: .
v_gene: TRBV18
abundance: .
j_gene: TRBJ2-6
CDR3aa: CASSPLTSPGSGANVLTF
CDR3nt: TGTGCCAGCTCACCTTTGACATCCCCCGGCTCTGGGGCCAACGTCCTGACTTTC

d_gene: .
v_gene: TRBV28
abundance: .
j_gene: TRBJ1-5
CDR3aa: CASRVLPEPQHF
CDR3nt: TGTGCCAGCAGGGTCCTTCCGGAGCCCCAGCATTTT

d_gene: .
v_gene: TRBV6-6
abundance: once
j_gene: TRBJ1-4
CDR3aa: CASSYSRGTNEKLFF
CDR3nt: TGTGCCAGCAGTTACTCGCGAGGGACTAATGAAAAACTGTTTTTT

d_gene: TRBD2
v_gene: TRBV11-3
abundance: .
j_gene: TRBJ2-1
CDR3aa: CASSLDSNLAGPNEQFF
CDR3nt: TGTGCCAGCAGCTTAGATTCCAACCTAGCGGGACCGAATGAGCAGTTCTTC

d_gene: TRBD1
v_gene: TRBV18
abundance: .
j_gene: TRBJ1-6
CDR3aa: CASSLPGQGSPLHF
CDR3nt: TGTGCCAGCTCATTGCCGGGACAGGGATCACCCCTCCACTTT

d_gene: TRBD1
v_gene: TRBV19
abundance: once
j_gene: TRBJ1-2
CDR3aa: CASSLNPGQVLYGYTF
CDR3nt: TGTGCCAGTAGTTTAAACCCGGGACAGGTCCTTTATGGCTACACCTTC

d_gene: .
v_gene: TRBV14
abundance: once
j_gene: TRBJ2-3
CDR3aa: CASSQGTRDLTDTQYF
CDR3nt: TGTGCCAGCAGCCAAGGGACCCGGGATCTCACAGATACGCAGTATTTT

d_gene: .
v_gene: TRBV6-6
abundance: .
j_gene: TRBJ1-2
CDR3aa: CASSYSGQNYGYTF
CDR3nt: TGTGCCAGCAGTTATTCAGGACAAAACTATGGCTACACCTTC

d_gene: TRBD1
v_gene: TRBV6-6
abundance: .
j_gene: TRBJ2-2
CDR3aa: CATPRDRNTGELFF
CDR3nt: TGTGCCACCCCCCGGGACAGAAATACCGGGGAGCTGTTTTTT

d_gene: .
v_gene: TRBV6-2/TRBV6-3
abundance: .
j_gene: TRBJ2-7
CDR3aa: CASSPWGLLSYEQYF
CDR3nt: TGTGCCAGCAGCCCCTGGGGGCTTCTTTCCTACGAGCAGTACTTC

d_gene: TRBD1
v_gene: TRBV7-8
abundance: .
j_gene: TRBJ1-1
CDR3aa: CASNDRGANTEAFF
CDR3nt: TGTGCCAGCAACGACAGGGGGGCGAACACTGAAGCTTTCTTT

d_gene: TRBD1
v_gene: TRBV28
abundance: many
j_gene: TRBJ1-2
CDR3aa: CASSLISPQGDGYTF
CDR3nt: TGTGCCAGCAGTTTAATTAGTCCCCAGGGGGATGGCTACACCTTC

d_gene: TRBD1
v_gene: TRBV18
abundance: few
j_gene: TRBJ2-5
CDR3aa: CASSPRTGGLKETQYF
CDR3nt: TGTGCCAGCTCACCAAGGACAGGGGGCCTAAAAGAGACCCAGTACTTC

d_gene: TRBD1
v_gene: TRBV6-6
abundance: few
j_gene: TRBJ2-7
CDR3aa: CASSPQQGYEQYF
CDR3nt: TGTGCCAGCAGTCCACAACAGGGGTACGAGCAGTACTTC

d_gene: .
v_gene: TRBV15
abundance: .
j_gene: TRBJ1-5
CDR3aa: CATSGLTTSNQPQHF
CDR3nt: TGTGCCACCAGCGGTTTAACTACGAGCAATCAGCCCCAGCATTTT

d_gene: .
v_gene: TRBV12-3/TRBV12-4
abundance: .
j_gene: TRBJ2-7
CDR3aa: CASSLSFSREQYF
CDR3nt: TGTGCCAGCAGTTTATCCTTTTCTCGGGAGCAGTACTTC

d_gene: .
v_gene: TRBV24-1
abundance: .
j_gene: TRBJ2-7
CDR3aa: CATPGGHNGRVSNEQYF
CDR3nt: TGTGCCACCCCCGGGGGCCATAATGGGAGGGTCTCCAACGAGCAGTACTTC